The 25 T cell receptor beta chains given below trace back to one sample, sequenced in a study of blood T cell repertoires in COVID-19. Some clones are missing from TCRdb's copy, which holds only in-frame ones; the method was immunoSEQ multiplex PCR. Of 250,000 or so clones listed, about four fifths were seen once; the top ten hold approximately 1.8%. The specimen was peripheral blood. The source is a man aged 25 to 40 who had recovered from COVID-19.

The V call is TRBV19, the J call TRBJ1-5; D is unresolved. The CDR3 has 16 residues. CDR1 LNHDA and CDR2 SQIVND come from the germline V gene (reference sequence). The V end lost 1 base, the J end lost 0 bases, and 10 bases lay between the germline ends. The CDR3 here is CASSIGQVYSNQPQHF. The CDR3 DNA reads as TGTGCCAGTAGTATAGGGCAGGTCTATAGCAATCAGCCCCAGCATTTT. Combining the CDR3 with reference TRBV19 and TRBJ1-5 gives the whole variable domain DGGITQSPKYLFRKEGQNVTLSCEQNLNHDAMYWYRQDPGQGLRLIYYSQIVNDFQKGDIAEGYSVSREKKESFPLTVTSAQKNPTAFYLCASSIGQVYSNQPQHFGDGTRLSIL.

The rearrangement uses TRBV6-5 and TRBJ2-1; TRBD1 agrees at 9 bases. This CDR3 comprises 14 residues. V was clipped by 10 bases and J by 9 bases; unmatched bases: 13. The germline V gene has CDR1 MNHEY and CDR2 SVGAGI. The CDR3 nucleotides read TGTGCCACCGATCGGACAGGGGAAAGGGGTGAGCAGTTCTTC. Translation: CATDRTGERGEQFF.

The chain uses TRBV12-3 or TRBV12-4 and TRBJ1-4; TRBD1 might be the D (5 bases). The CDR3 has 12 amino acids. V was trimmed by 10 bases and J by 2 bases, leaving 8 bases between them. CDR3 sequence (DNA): TGTGCCACCCAGGGTACTAATGAAAAACTGTTTTTT. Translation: CATQGTNEKLFF.

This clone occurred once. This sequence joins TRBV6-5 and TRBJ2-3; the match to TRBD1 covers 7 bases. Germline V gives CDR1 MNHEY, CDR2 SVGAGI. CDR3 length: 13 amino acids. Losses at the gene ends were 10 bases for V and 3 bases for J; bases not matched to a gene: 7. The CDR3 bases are TGTGCCATCGACAGGGTGGCAACAGATACGCAGTATTTT. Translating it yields CAIDRVATDTQYF.

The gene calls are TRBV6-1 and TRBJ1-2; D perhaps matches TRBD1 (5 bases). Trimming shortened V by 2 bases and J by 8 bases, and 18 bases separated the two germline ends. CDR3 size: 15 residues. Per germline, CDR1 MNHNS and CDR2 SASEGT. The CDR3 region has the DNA TGTGCCAGCAGTGAACAAGTATCGGACACCTTGGGCTACACCTTC. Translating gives CASSEQVSDTLGYTF.

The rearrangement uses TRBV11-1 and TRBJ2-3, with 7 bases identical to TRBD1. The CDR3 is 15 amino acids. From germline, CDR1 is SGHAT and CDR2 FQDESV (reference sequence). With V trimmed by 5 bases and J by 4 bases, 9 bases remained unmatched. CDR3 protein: CASSLRGQMPDTQYF. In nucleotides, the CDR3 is TGTGCCAGCAGCCTCCGGGGACAGATGCCAGATACGCAGTATTTT.

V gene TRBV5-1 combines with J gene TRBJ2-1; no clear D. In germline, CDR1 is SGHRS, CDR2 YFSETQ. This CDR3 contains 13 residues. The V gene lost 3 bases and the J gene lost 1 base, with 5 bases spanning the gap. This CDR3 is CASSSGSYNEQFF. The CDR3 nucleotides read TGCGCCAGCAGCTCCGGGTCCTACAATGAGCAGTTCTTC.

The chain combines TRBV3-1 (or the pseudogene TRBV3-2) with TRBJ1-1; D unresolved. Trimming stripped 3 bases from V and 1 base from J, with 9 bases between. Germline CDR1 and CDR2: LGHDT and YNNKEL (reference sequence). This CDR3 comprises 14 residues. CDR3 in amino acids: CASSHDTANTEAFF. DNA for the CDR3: TGTGCCAGCAGCCATGATACAGCGAACACTGAAGCTTTCTTT.

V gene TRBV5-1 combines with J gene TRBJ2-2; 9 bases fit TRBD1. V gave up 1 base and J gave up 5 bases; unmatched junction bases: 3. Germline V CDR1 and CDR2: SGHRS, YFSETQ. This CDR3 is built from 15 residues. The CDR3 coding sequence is TGCGCCAGCAGCTTGAGGACAGGGGAGACCGGGGAGCTGTTTTTT. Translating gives CASSLRTGETGELFF.

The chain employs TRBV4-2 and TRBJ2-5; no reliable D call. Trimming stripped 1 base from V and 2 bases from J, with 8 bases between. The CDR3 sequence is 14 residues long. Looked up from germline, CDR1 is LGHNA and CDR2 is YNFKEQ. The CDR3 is CASSQVKQQETQYF. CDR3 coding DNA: TGTGCCAGCAGCCAAGTGAAACAGCAAGAGACCCAGTACTTC.

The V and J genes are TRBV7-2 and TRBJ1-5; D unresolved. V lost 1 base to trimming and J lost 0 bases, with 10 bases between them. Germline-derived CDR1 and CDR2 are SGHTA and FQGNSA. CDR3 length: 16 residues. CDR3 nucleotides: TGTGCCAGCAGCTTAGAGAGCCGGTATAGCAATCAGCCCCAGCATTTT. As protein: CASSLESRYSNQPQHF.

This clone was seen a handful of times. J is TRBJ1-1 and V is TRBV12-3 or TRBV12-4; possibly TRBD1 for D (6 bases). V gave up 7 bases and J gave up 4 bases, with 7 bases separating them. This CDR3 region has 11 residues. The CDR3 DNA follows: TGTGCCAGCAAAGGGGGCACTGAAGCTTTCTTT. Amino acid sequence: CASKGGTEAFF.

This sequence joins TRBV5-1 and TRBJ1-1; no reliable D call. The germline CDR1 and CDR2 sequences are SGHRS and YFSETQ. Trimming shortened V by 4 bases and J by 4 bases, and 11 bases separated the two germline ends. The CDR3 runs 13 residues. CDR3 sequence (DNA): TGCGCCAGCAGCCCTCATGAGAGCACTGAAGCTTTCTTT. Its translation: CASSPHESTEAFF.

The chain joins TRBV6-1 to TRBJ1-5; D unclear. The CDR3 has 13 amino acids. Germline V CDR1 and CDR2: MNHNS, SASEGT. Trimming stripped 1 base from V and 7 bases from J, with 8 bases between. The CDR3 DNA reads TGTGCCAGCAGTGAAGACTTGTGGCAGCCCCAGCATTTT. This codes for CASSEDLWQPQHF.

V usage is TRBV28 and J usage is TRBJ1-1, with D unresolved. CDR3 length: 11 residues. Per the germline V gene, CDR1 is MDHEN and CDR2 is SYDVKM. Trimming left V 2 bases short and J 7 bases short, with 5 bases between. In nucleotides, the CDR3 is TGTGCCAGCAGTTTAGCGGATGAAGCTTTCTTT. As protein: CASSLADEAFF.

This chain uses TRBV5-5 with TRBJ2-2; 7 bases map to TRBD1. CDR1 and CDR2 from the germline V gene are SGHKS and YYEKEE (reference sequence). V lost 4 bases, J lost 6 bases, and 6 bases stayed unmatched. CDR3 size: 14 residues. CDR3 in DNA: TGTGCCAGCAGCCGTATAACAGGGGCCGGGGAGCTGTTTTTT. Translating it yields CASSRITGAGELFF.

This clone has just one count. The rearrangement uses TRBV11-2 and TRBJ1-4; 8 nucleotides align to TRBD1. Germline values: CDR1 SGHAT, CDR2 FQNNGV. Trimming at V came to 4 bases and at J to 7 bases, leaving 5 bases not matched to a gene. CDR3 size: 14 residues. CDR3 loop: CASSWADRGEKLFF. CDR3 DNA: TGTGCCAGCAGCTGGGCCGACAGGGGTGAAAAACTGTTTTTT.

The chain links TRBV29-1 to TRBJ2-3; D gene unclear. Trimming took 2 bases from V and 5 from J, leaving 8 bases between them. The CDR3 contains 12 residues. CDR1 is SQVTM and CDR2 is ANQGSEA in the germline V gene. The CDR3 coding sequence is TGCAGCGTTGAAAGAGGTGAAGATACGCAGTATTTT. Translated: CSVERGEDTQYF.

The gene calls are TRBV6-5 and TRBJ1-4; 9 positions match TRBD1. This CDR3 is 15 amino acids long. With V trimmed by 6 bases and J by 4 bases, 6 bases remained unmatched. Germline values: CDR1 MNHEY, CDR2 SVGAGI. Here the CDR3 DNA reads TGTGCCAGCAGGGGCTACAGGGGGCATAATGAAAAACTGTTTTTT. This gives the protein CASRGYRGHNEKLFF.

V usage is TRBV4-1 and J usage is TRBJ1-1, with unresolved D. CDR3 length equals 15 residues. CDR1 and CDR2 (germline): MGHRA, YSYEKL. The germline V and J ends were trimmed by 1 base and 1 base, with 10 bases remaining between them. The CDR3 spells CASSQGIWANTEAFF. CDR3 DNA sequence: TGCGCCAGCAGCCAAGGGATCTGGGCGAACACTGAAGCTTTCTTT.

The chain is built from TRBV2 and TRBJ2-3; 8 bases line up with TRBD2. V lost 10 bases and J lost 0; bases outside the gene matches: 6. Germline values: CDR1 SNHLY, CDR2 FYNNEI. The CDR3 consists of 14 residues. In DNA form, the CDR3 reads TGTGCCACCCCTAGCGGGCCTAGCACAGATACGCAGTATTTT. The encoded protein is CATPSGPSTDTQYF.

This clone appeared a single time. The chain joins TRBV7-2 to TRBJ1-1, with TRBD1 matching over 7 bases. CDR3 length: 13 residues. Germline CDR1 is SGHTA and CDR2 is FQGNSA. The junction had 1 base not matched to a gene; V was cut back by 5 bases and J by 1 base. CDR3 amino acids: CASSRQGNTEAFF. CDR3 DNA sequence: TGTGCCAGCAGCAGACAGGGGAACACTGAAGCTTTCTTT.

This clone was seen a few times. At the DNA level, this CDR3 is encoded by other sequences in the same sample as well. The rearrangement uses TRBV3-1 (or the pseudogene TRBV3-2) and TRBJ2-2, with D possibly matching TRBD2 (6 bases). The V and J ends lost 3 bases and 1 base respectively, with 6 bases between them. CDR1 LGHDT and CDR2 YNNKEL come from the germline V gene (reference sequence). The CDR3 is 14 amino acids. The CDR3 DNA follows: TGTGCCAGCAGCCAGGGGGGGAACACCGGGGAGCTGTTTTTT. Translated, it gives CASSQGGNTGELFF.

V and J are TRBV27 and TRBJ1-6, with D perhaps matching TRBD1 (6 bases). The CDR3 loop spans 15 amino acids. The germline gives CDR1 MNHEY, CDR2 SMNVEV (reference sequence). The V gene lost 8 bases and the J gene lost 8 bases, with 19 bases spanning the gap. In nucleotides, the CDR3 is TGTGCCAGCCGACGGGGGGGCTCTGGGTATTCACCCCTCCACTTT. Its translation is CASRRGGSGYSPLHF.

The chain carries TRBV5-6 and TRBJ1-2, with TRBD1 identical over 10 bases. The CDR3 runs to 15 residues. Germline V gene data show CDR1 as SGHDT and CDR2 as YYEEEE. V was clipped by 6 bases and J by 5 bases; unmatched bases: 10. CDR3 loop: CASTEGGTGAYGYTF. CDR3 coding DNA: TGTGCCAGCACCGAGGGAGGGACAGGGGCTTATGGCTACACCTTC.